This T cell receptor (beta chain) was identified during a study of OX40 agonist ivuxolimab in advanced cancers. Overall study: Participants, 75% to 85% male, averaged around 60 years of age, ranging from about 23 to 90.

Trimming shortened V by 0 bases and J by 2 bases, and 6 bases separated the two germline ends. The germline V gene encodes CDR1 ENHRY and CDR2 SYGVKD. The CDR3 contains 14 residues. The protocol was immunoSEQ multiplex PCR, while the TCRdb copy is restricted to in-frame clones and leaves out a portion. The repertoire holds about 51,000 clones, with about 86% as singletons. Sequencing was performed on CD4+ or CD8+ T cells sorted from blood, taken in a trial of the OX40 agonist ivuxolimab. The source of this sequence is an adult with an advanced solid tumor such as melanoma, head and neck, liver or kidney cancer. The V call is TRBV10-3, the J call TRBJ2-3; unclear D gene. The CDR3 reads CAISESGFTDTQYF. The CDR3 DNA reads TGTGCCATCAGTGAGTCCGGCTTCACAGATACGCAGTATTTT.